Listed here is a single T cell receptor beta chain. The data belong to a study of shared clonotypes between healthy human individuals. Germline V gives CDR1 ENHRY, CDR2 SYGVKD. CDR3 length equals 13 residues. The ends were cut back, 4 bases at V and 3 bases at J, with 9 bases in the middle. An even split of each subset's genomic DNA across several immunoSEQ plates was performed. The table came from immunoSEQ multiplex PCR; TCRdb's copy has only in-frame clones and leaves some out. The sample consists of about 2 million clones, 85% to 95% of them appearing once. All donors qualified as healthy HIV-negative adults and had experienced no recent acute infections or vaccinations.

The TCR sequence derives from a man aged 18 to 30 in good health. Sequences were obtained from naive CD4+ T cells sorted from blood. Subset specified: CD45RA+ positively selected. V gene TRBV10-3 combines with J gene TRBJ1-1, with D possibly matching TRBD1 (6 bases). In nucleotides, the CDR3 is TGTGCCATCAGTGGACAGGTAGACACTGAAGCTTTCTTT. Amino acid sequence: CAISGQVDTEAFF.